The 29 T cell receptor beta chains given below trace back to one sample, sequenced in a study of T cells in Graves' hyperthyroidism and ophthalmopathy. Amplified TCR beta CDR3 regions derived from RNA transcripts. First-round RT-PCR targeting the TCR CDR3 was performed with the HTBI primer set. TCRdb independently ran MiXCR on the multiplex PCR reads; one entry per CDR3 protein. The sample shows 490,000 or so distinct CDR3 sequences, around a fifth of them seen only once. Sequenced: blood. These receptors originate from a woman aged 70-85 years with Graves' ophthalmopathy.

The rearrangement uses TRBV5-6 and TRBJ1-2; 7 positions agree with TRBD1. In germline, CDR1 is SGHDT, CDR2 YYEEEE. Losses at the gene ends were 2 bases for V and 0 bases for J; bases not matched to a gene: 7. This CDR3 region has 16 residues. As DNA, the CDR3 is TGTGCCAGCAGCTTCGTGACCAGGGGGACTAACTATGGCTACACCTTC. It yields the protein CASSFVTRGTNYGYTF.

This chain joins TRBV12-3 or TRBV12-4 and TRBJ1-2; a weak D match, TRBD1 (5 bases). Trimming cost V 11 bases and J 4 bases, with 14 bases left between them. There are 12 residues in the CDR3. Written as DNA, the CDR3 is TGTGCCTCAGTGGGGGGTAGCTATGGCTACACCTTC. This translates into CASVGGSYGYTF.

The V gene is TRBV12-3 or TRBV12-4, the J gene TRBJ1-2; D might be TRBD1 (5 bases). The CDR3 has 13 residues. Trimming shortened V by 2 bases and J by 11 bases, and 15 bases separated the two germline ends. The CDR3 DNA reads as TGTGCCAGCAGTTTATTGGGGCAGGTCAGATACACCTTC. This sequence encodes CASSLLGQVRYTF.

The rearrangement joins TRBV7-9 to TRBJ2-1; TRBD1 matches at 10 bases. CDR3 length equals 15 residues. V was clipped by 5 bases and J by 3 bases; unmatched bases: 4. The germline gives CDR1 SEHNR, CDR2 FQNEAQ (reference sequence). CDR3 sequence (DNA): TGTGCCAGCAGCCCCCGGACAGGGGGCTACAATGAGCAGTTCTTC. Translating it yields CASSPRTGGYNEQFF. The full variable domain, completed using reference TRBV7-9 and TRBJ2-1, is DTGVSQNPRHKITKRGQNVTFRCDPISEHNRLYWYRQTLGQGPEFLTYFQNEAQLEKSRLLSDRFSAERPKGSFSTLEIQRTEQGDSAMYLCASSPRTGGYNEQFFGPGTRLTVL.

This clonotype has a count of ten or more. In DNA, the CDR3 is TGTGCCAGCAGTTACTCGAAAGGACTCCTGAACTATGGCTACACCTTC. Residues: CASSYSKGLLNYGYTF. This chain links TRBV6-6 with TRBJ1-2; no firm D call. Looked up from germline, CDR1 is MNHNY and CDR2 is SVGAGI (reference sequence). The V and J ends lost 0 bases and 2 bases respectively, with 13 bases between them. This CDR3 has 16 amino acids.

This chain links TRBV20-1 with TRBJ1-1; 9 bases align to TRBD1. The trim removed 2 bases at V and 1 base at J, leaving 2 bases unmatched. Germline-derived CDR1 and CDR2 are DFQATT and SNEGSKA (reference sequence). The CDR3 has 14 residues. Here the CDR3 DNA reads TGCAGTGCTAGAAAGGACAGGGGGAACACTGAAGCTTTCTTT. It encodes CSARKDRGNTEAFF.

This clonotype showed up just once. The rearrangement uses TRBV4-3 and TRBJ2-6, with 7 bases lining up with TRBD2. The length of the CDR3 is 20 residues. CDR1 and CDR2 from the germline V gene are LGHNA and YSLEER. Germline trimming cut 3 bases from V and 0 bases from J; bases unmatched to any gene: 14. The CDR3 protein is CASSHQDTGLVSSGANVLTF. CDR3 DNA: TGCGCCAGCAGCCATCAAGATACCGGACTAGTGAGCTCTGGGGCCAACGTCCTGACTTTC.

The CDR3 DNA follows: TGTGCCAGCAGCCTATTTACTAGCGGGAGCTACAATGAGCAGTTCTTC. Translation: CASSLFTSGSYNEQFF. The genes are TRBV5-8 and TRBJ2-1, with 11 bases matching TRBD2. The germline CDR1 and CDR2 sequences are SGHTS and YDEGEE. The V gene end was trimmed by 4 bases and the J gene end by 3 bases; junction bases not matched to a gene: 6. This CDR3 is built from 16 residues.

This clonotype showed up just a few times. The J gene is TRBJ2-1, the V gene TRBV7-9, with D perhaps TRBD2 (6 bases). CDR3 length equals 13 residues. The V and J ends lost 5 bases and 4 bases respectively, with 9 bases between them. Germline lookup yields CDR1 SEHNR and CDR2 FQNEAQ (reference sequence). The CDR3 is CASSTGLYNEQFF. DNA for the CDR3: TGTGCCAGCAGCACGGGACTTTACAATGAGCAGTTCTTC. The entire variable domain, with the rest obtained from reference TRBV7-9 and TRBJ2-1, is as follows: DTGVSQNPRHKITKRGQNVTFRCDPISEHNRLYWYRQTLGQGPEFLTYFQNEAQLEKSRLLSDRFSAERPKGSFSTLEIQRTEQGDSAMYLCASSTGLYNEQFFGPGTRLTVL.

The chain couples TRBV19 to TRBJ2-7, with TRBD2 identical over 9 bases. CDR3 length: 17 amino acids. Unmatched junction bases numbered 12, after V lost 4 bases and J lost 2 bases. Per germline, CDR1 LNHDA and CDR2 SQIVND (reference sequence). The CDR3: CASSKPRRVAGAYEQYF. The DNA of the CDR3 is TGTGCCAGTAGTAAACCCCGCCGGGTAGCGGGAGCCTACGAGCAGTACTTC.

This clonotype has a single count. The rearrangement links TRBV7-2 to TRBJ1-2; maybe TRBD1 (5 bases). The germline gives CDR1 SGHTA, CDR2 FQGNSA. CDR3 length: 12 residues. V was clipped by 5 bases and J by 10 bases, with 14 bases between them. CDR3 DNA sequence: TGTGCCAGCAGCCCACGGGGGGGTGACTACACCTTC. As protein: CASSPRGGDYTF.

The rearrangement uses TRBV19 and TRBJ1-1; 8 nucleotides agree with TRBD1. The CDR3 extends over 18 amino acids. CDR1 and CDR2 from the germline V gene are LNHDA and SQIVND (reference sequence). The J segment lost 1 base and the V segment lost 0 bases, leaving 10 bases of the junction unmatched. The CDR3 DNA is TGTGCCAGTAGTATAGACCCAGCCCGGACAGGGAAGAACACTGAAGCTTTCTTT. Its protein is CASSIDPARTGKNTEAFF.

This clonotype has just a few counts. This chain joins TRBV9 and TRBJ2-3; D is perhaps TRBD1 (6 bases). The V end lost 6 bases, the J end lost 2 bases, and 16 bases lay between the germline ends. The CDR3 spans 15 residues. Germline CDR1 reads SGDLS; CDR2 reads YYNGEE. DNA of the CDR3: TGTGCCAGCAACCCCAGGGGTGGGTACACAGATACGCAGTATTTT. Its protein is CASNPRGGYTDTQYF.

The gene calls are TRBV5-1 and TRBJ1-2; 10 nucleotides match TRBD1. Germline V lookup: CDR1 SGHRS, CDR2 YFSETQ. The CDR3 runs 14 residues. The junction had 4 bases not matched to a gene; V was cut back by 3 bases and J by 5 bases. The CDR3 DNA is TGCGCCAGCAGCTGGGGGACAGGGGATTATGGCTACACCTTC. It is translated as CASSWGTGDYGYTF.

The chain links TRBV6-6 to TRBJ2-5, with D possibly matching TRBD1 (5 bases). The CDR3 loop spans 14 amino acids. Germline-derived CDR1 and CDR2 are MNHNY and SVGAGI (reference sequence). Trimming stripped 0 bases from V and 2 bases from J, with 7 bases between. The CDR3 region is CASSYSYRQETQYF. In DNA form, the CDR3 reads TGTGCCAGCAGTTACTCCTACAGGCAAGAGACCCAGTACTTC.

This clonotype turned up a few times. The gene calls are TRBV5-1 and TRBJ2-7; 10 bases fit TRBD2. The V gene end was trimmed by 9 bases and the J gene end by 5 bases; junction bases not matched to a gene: 11. The germline CDR1 and CDR2 sequences are SGHRS and YFSETQ. This CDR3 spans 14 amino acids. CDR3 sequence: CATSSGTSVNEQYF. CDR3 sequence (DNA): TGCGCCACCTCTTCGGGGACTAGCGTTAACGAGCAGTACTTC.

CDR3 protein: CAISDMTSGRRGDTQYF. For the CDR3, the DNA is TGTGCCATCAGTGACATGACTAGCGGGAGGCGGGGGGATACGCAGTATTTT. The genes are TRBV10-3 and TRBJ2-3; TRBD2 matches 13 bases. The V gene end was trimmed by 3 bases and the J gene end by 6 bases; junction bases not matched to a gene: 9. There are 17 residues in the CDR3. Germline loops: CDR1 ENHRY, CDR2 SYGVKD.

This clonotype appeared a few times. This chain uses TRBV9 with TRBJ1-2, with TRBD1 matching over 8 bases. The V gene's germline CDR1 is SGDLS and CDR2 YYNGEE. This CDR3 is 16 amino acids long. The ends lost 0 bases at V and 4 bases at J; junction bases unmatched: 8. The CDR3 nucleotides are TGTGCCAGCAGCGTAGGCTCCGGGACAGGTGCCTATGGCTACACCTTC. This codes for CASSVGSGTGAYGYTF.

The chain recombines TRBV6-2 or TRBV6-3 with TRBJ1-1; maybe TRBD1 (6 bases). Germline-derived CDR1 and CDR2 are MNHEY and SVGEGT. With 6 bases removed from V and 0 bases from J, the gap between germline ends came to 14 bases. The CDR3 is made up of 15 amino acids. The CDR3 bases are TGTGCCAGCAGCCGACCGGGACACCTGAACACTGAAGCTTTCTTT. It yields the protein CASSRPGHLNTEAFF.

The V and J genes are TRBV7-9 and TRBJ2-1; D unresolved. The germline V gene encodes CDR1 SEHNR and CDR2 FQNEAQ (reference sequence). CDR3 length equals 12 residues. V was trimmed by 5 bases and J by 6 bases, leaving 8 bases between them. CDR3 coding DNA: TGTGCCAGCAGCAGAAGGGCCAATGAGCAGTTCTTC. It yields the protein CASSRRANEQFF.

The chain couples TRBV9 to TRBJ1-4, with D possibly TRBD1 on 5 matching bases. V was clipped by 8 bases and J by 6 bases, with 14 bases between them. This CDR3 spans 13 amino acids. The germline CDR1 and CDR2 sequences are SGDLS and YYNGEE. The CDR3 is CASSPGRDEKLFF. As DNA, the CDR3 is TGTGCCAGTTCCCCGGGGCGGGATGAAAAACTGTTTTTT.

V and J are TRBV6-1 and TRBJ1-2, with D perhaps matching TRBD1 (6 bases). Germline assignment: CDR1 MNHNS and CDR2 SASEGT. The CDR3 spans 12 residues. Deletions cut 10 bases from V and 2 bases from J, with 11 bases between. CDR3 nucleotide sequence: TGTGCCAATCAGGACAGAAACTATGGCTACACCTTC. Encoded protein: CANQDRNYGYTF.

This clonotype was counted only a few times. V gene TRBV7-9 combines with J gene TRBJ2-2, with a tentative D call TRBD2 (6 bases). The CDR3 sequence is 16 residues long. CDR1 is SEHNR and CDR2 is FQNEAQ in the germline V gene (reference sequence). V was shortened by 6 bases and J by 5 bases, with 19 bases between the two germline ends. This chain's CDR3 is CASRTAPGVGTGELFF. CDR3 nucleotide sequence: TGTGCCAGCAGGACTGCCCCGGGAGTGGGGACCGGGGAGCTGTTTTTT. Full variable domain (outside the CDR3, taken from reference TRBV7-9 and TRBJ2-2): DTGVSQNPRHKITKRGQNVTFRCDPISEHNRLYWYRQTLGQGPEFLTYFQNEAQLEKSRLLSDRFSAERPKGSFSTLEIQRTEQGDSAMYLCASRTAPGVGTGELFFGEGSRLTVL.

Many counts were recorded for this clonotype. The chain combines TRBV28 with TRBJ1-2; no clear D gene. The germline gives CDR1 MDHEN, CDR2 SYDVKM. Trimming took 4 bases from V and 7 from J, leaving 13 bases between them. The CDR3 covers 13 residues. CDR3 amino acids: CASSSDWIRGYTF. CDR3 in DNA: TGTGCCAGCAGTTCGGACTGGATCCGTGGCTACACCTTC.

This clonotype was picked up many times. The rearrangement joins TRBV30 to TRBJ1-1; no definite D call. In germline, CDR1 is GTSNPN, CDR2 SVGIG (reference sequence). V was trimmed by 3 bases and J by 3 bases, leaving 5 bases between them. CDR3 length equals 11 residues. DNA for the CDR3: TGTGCCTGGAGACGGGACACTGAAGCTTTCTTT. Protein sequence: CAWRRDTEAFF.

This clonotype turned up a few times. The chain uses TRBV29-1 and TRBJ2-7; 10 positions match TRBD1. The CDR3 loop spans 13 amino acids. The junction had 5 bases not matched to a gene; V was cut back by 7 bases and J by 2 bases. Germline V gene sequence: CDR1 SQVTM, CDR2 ANQGSEA. The CDR3 DNA reads TGCAGCGCTGGGACAGGGGAGACCTACGAGCAGTACTTC. It encodes CSAGTGETYEQYF.

This clonotype has just a few counts. The chain is built from TRBV28 and TRBJ1-4; TRBD1 aligns across 7 bases. This CDR3 is built from 14 residues. The germline V gene encodes CDR1 MDHEN and CDR2 SYDVKM. With V trimmed by 4 bases and J by 3 bases, 2 bases remained unmatched. The CDR3 sequence: CASSYRGPNEKLFF. DNA for the CDR3: TGTGCCAGCAGTTACAGGGGCCCTAATGAAAAACTGTTTTTT.

V is TRBV6-1 and J is TRBJ2-5; D is uncertain. There are 13 residues in the CDR3. Germline CDR1 reads MNHNS; CDR2 reads SASEGT. Trimming took 3 bases from V and 5 from J, leaving 10 bases between them. The CDR3 loop reads CASSEGVIETQYF. For the CDR3, the DNA is TGTGCCAGCAGTGAGGGTGTGATCGAGACCCAGTACTTC.

This chain joins TRBV12-3 or TRBV12-4 and TRBJ1-2; TRBD1 is a possible D gene (5 bases). CDR3 length: 14 amino acids. V was cut by 5 bases and J by 4 bases, with 14 bases left in between. CDR3 sequence: CASSPSGGIYGYTF. The DNA of the CDR3 is TGTGCCAGCAGTCCTAGCGGGGGGATCTATGGCTACACCTTC.